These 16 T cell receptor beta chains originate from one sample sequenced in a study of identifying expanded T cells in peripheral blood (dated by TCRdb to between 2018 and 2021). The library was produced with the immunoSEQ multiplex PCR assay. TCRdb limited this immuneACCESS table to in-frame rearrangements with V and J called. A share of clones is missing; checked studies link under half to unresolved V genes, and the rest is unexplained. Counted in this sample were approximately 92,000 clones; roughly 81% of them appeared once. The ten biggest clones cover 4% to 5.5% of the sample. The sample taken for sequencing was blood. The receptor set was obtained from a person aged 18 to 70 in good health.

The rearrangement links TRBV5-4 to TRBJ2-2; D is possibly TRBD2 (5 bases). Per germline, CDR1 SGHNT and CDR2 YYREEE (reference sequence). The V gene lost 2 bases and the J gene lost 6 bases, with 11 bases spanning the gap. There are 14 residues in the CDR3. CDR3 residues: CASSFGGRAGELFF. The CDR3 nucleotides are TGTGCCAGCAGCTTTGGTGGGCGGGCCGGGGAGCTGTTTTTT.

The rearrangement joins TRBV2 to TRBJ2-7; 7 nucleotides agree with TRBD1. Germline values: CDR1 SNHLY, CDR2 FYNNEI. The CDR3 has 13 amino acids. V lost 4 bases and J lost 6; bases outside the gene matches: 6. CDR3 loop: CASSVGAGGEQYF. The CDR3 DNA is TGTGCCAGCAGTGTGGGGGCAGGGGGCGAGCAGTACTTC.

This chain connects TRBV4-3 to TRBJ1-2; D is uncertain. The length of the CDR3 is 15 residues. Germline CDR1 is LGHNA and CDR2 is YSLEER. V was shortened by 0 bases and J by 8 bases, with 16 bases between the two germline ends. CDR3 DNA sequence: TGCGCCAGCAGCCAAGAATTCAAGCCCCTGGGGGGCTACACCTTC. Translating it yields CASSQEFKPLGGYTF.

CDR3 loop: CASSIFSRTEAFF. The DNA for the CDR3 is TGTGCCAGTAGTATTTTTTCGCGGACTGAAGCTTTCTTT. This chain joins TRBV19 and TRBJ1-1; D gene ambiguous. The germline V gene has CDR1 LNHDA and CDR2 SQIVND (reference sequence). V lost 3 bases, J lost 5 bases, and 10 bases lay in between. The CDR3 is made up of 13 amino acids.

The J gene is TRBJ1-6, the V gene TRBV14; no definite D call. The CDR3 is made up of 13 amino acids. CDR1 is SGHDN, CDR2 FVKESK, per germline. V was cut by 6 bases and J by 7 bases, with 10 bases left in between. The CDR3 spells CASRQFVNSPLHF. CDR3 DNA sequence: TGTGCCAGCAGACAGTTCGTGAATTCACCCCTCCACTTT.

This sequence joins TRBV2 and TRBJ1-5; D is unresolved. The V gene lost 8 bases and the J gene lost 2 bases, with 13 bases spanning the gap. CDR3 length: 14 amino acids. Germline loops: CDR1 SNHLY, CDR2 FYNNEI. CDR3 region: CASGPVYGNQPQHF. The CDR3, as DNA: TGTGCCAGCGGCCCGGTTTACGGCAATCAGCCCCAGCATTTT.

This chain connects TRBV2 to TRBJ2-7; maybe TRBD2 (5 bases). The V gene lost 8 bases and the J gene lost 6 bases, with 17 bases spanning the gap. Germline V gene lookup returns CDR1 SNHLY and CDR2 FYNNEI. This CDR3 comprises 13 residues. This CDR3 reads CASHLQGAGEQYF. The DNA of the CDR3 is TGTGCCAGCCATCTCCAAGGCGCGGGCGAGCAGTACTTC.

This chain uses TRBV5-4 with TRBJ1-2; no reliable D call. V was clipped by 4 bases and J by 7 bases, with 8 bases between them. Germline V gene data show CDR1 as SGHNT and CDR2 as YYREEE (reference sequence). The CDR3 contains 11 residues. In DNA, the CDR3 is TGTGCCAGCAGCGGTTGGTTTGGCTACACCTTC. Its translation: CASSGWFGYTF. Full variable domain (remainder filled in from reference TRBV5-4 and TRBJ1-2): ETGVTQSPTHLIKTRGQQVTLRCSSQSGHNTVSWYQQALGQGPQFIFQYYREEENGRGNFPPRFSGLQFPNYSSELNVNALELDDSALYLCASSGWFGYTFGSGTRLTVV.

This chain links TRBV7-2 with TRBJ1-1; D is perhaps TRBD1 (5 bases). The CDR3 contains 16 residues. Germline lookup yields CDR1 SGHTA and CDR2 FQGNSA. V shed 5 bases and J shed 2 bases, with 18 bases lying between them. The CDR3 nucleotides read TGTGCCAGCAGCCGGGGCATAAGGGAGGTCAACACTGAAGCTTTCTTT. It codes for CASSRGIREVNTEAFF. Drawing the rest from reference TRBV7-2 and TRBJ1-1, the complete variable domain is GAGVSQSPSNKVTEKGKDVELRCDPISGHTALYWYRQSLGQGLEFLIYFQGNSAPDKSGLPSDRFSAERTGGSVSTLTIQRTQQEDSAVYLCASSRGIREVNTEAFFGQGTRLTVV.

The DNA for the CDR3 is TGTGCCAGCAGTCCCCATCGGGAGAACACTGAAGCTTTCTTT. Translated: CASSPHRENTEAFF. This chain connects TRBV28 to TRBJ1-1; no reliable D call. Germline V gene data show CDR1 as MDHEN and CDR2 as SYDVKM. This CDR3 spans 14 amino acids. V was pared by 5 bases and J by 1 base, with 11 bases between.

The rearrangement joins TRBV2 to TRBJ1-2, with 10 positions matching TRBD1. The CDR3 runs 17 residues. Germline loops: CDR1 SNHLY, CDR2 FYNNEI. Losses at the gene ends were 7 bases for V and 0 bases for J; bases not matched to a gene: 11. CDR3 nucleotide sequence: TGTGCCAGCACCAGAAGTAGGACAGGGGGTACTAACTATGGCTACACCTTC. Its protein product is CASTRSRTGGTNYGYTF. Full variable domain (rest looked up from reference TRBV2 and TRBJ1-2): EPEVTQTPSHQVTQMGQEVILRCVPISNHLYFYWYRQILGQKVEFLVSFYNNEISEKSEIFDDQFSVERPDGSNFTLKIRSTKLEDSAMYFCASTRSRTGGTNYGYTFGSGTRLTVV.

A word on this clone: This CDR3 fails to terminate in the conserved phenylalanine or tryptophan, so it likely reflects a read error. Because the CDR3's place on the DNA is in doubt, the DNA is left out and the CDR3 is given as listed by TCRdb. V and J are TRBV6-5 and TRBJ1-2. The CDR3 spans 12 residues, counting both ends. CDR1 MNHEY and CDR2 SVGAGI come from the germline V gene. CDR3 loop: CAISESNVQTSL.

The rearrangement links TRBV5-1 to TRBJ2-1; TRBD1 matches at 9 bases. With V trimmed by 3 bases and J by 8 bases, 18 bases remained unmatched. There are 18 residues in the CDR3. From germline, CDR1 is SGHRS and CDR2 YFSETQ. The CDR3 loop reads CASSSATTGTGFGYEQFF. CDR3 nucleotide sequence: TGCGCCAGCAGCTCGGCTACTACCGGGACAGGGTTCGGTTATGAGCAGTTCTTC.

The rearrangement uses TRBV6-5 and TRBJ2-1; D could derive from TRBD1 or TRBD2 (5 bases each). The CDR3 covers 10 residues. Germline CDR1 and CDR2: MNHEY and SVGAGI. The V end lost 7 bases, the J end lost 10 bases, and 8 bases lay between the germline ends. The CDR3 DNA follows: TGTGCCAGCACAGGGACCGAGCAGTTCTTC. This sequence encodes CASTGTEQFF.

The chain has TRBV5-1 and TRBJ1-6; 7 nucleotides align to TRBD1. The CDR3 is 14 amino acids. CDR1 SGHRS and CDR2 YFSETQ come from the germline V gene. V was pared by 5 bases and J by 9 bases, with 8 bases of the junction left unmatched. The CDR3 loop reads CASRAGQSISPLHF. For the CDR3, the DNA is TGCGCCAGCAGGGCGGGACAGTCGATTTCACCCCTCCACTTT.

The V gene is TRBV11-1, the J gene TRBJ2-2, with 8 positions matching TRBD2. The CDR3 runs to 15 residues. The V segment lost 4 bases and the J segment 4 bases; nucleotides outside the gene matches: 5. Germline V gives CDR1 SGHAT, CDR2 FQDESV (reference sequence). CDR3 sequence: CASSSRGGGTGELFF. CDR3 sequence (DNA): TGTGCCAGCAGCTCACGGGGGGGCGGCACCGGGGAGCTGTTTTTT.